This entry is about one TCR beta chain. This clone's antigen is unknown. No much larger clone is present one base from it, and per-base qualities are unavailable. Library prep was done by the immunoSEQ multiplex PCR assay. RNA was extracted from all samples and reverse transcribed into cDNA, which served as template for TCR sequencing. SuperScript III was used to make first-strand cDNA, primed with a 2:1 mix of oligo-dT and random hexamers. A synthetic immune receptor repertoire was used to gauge amplification bias, and whatever bias remained was removed computationally. The authors' pipeline ran thus. Raw reads were preprocessed for error removal, and CDR3 was defined according to IMGT conventions as running from the conserved cysteine to phenylalanine. Clonality was computed by normalizing Shannon entropy by log2 of the number of productive unique TCRs and subtracting the result from 1. Whether each scalp clone was CD4 or CD8 was inferred by checking scalp TCRbeta sequences against the CD4 and CD8 repertoires from sorted blood. Held by TCRdb, this immuneACCESS table contains in-frame sequences only and omits some clones. Under half of the omission traces to an unresolved V gene where checked; the cause of the rest is unknown. Clone size and V and J calls were adopted from that table, with D and trimming inferred from the DNA. Here the sample has under 250,000 clones; more than 45% occur a single time. Around 0.46% of the sample lies in the top ten.

This sample is drawn from a study of CD8+ T cells in alopecia areata listed by TCRdb under 2018. For the wider study: Treated patients were enrolled in an open-label pilot trial of oral tofacitinib at 5 to 10 mg twice daily for moderate-to-severe alopecia areata. Patients stayed on tofacitinib for 6 to 18 months and then had 6 months of follow-up off drug so that delayed response and recurrence could be assessed. High-throughput TCRbeta sequencing was used to examine T cell clonal expansion in alopecia areata in both the C3H/HeJ mouse model and human patients. On the human side, TCRbeta sequencing was run on scalp tissue and on sorted CD4+ and CD8+ peripheral blood T cells from healthy controls and from alopecia areata patients with either patchy or totalis/universalis disease. Biopsies were taken from tofacitinib-treated patients at baseline and at 4 and 24 weeks of treatment, and a later scalp biopsy was taken in several of the tofacitinib-treated patients. Scalp clonality was compared across normal scalp (n=4), patchy alopecia areata scalp (n=8), and alopecia totalis/universalis scalp (n=8). RNA was obtained with the PAXgene miRNA kit for fixed scalp, the miRNeasy kit for PBMCs, and the RNeasy kit for mouse skin. Amplification of TCRbeta CDR3 regions was done by immunoSEQ multiplex PCR using 35 Vbeta forward primers and 13 Jbeta reverse primers. Paper-wide results and their limitations: Unlike mouse skin, where gammadelta T cells dominate, normal human skin contains resident alphabeta T cells that get sequenced too, which complicates analysis of the scalp TCR repertoire. Compared with normal scalp, lesional scalp, particularly in alopecia totalis/universalis, had higher clonality and more expanded CD8+ clones, which suggests antigenic drive. Compared with mice, TCR sequences shared between patients were less clear, possibly partly because of HLA diversity across the patient population.

The time point tag for this specimen amounts to: baseline before oral tofacitinib. Peripheral blood and lesional scalp punch biopsies were obtained from patients with alopecia areata. PBMCs were isolated by density centrifugation and stained for CD3, CD4 and CD8, and CD4+ and CD8+ T cells were sorted on a FACSAria. The CDR3, from cysteine to phenylalanine, totals 12 residues. CDR3 DNA is the only sequence kept; it has 36 bases, read in frame from the first base. V ends up 5 bases short and J 8 bases short, with an unmatched junction base count of 3. CDR1 SGHDT and CDR2 YYEEEE are derived from the germline V gene.

This TCR came from a human donor with alopecia areata. The sample here was CD4+ T cells sorted from blood, taken at week 0. This receptor chain uses TRBV5-6 and TRBJ2-3, with 9 middle bases fitting TRBD2. The CDR3 protein: CASSSGGRTQYF. The nucleotide sequence is TGTGCCAGCAGTAGCGGGGGACGTACGCAGTATTTT.